The 16 T cell receptor beta chains listed next were all sequenced from one sample in a study of shared clonotypes between healthy human individuals. Clones were read by immunoSEQ multiplex PCR, and TCRdb kept only the in-frame ones, dropping some. The sample has about 490,000 clones, roughly 78% seen once. Specimen: PBMCs. These receptors were taken from a woman in her thirties or forties in good health. Some clones in this sample may be carry-over from other donors' samples.

The chain employs TRBV5-1 and TRBJ2-1; 7 bases line up with TRBD1. Trimming took 4 bases from V and 4 from J; bases not matched to a gene: 8. There are 15 residues in the CDR3. Germline V lookup: CDR1 SGHRS, CDR2 YFSETQ. In DNA, the CDR3 is TGCGCCAGCAGCGTTACCGGGACAGATTACAATGAGCAGTTCTTC. It is translated as CASSVTGTDYNEQFF.

The chain has TRBV19 and TRBJ2-7, with D tentatively TRBD2 (6 bases). CDR1 and CDR2 (germline): LNHDA, SQIVND (reference sequence). Trimming took 0 bases from V and 12 from J, leaving 18 bases between them. The CDR3 is made up of 14 amino acids. The CDR3 is CASSIEGTDYRRYF. The CDR3 DNA sequence: TGTGCCAGTAGTATAGAGGGGACTGACTACCGGCGGTACTTC.

The V call is TRBV4-3, the J call TRBJ2-2, with 7 bases lining up with TRBD2. Germline V gene data show CDR1 as LGHNA and CDR2 as YSLEER. Trimming took 2 bases from V and 2 from J; bases not matched to a gene: 5. CDR3 size: 16 residues. CDR3 in amino acids: CASSQKAGRNTGELFF. CDR3 in DNA: TGCGCCAGCAGCCAAAAAGCGGGAAGAAACACCGGGGAGCTGTTTTTT.

The chain recombines TRBV27 with TRBJ2-7; D gene unclear. The germline CDR1 and CDR2 sequences are MNHEY and SMNVEV (reference sequence). V lost 3 bases, J lost 4 bases, and 10 bases lay in between. The CDR3 totals 13 residues. The CDR3 here is CASSFDIRYEQYF. CDR3 DNA sequence: TGTGCCAGCAGTTTCGATATAAGGTACGAGCAGTACTTC.

V gene TRBV25-1 combines with J gene TRBJ1-2; the D gene is possibly TRBD1 (5 bases). The CDR3 covers 12 residues. Germline-derived CDR1 and CDR2 are MGHDK and SYGVNS. Trimming shortened V by 4 bases and J by 7 bases, and 10 bases separated the two germline ends. For the CDR3, the DNA is TGTGCCAGCAGTGTGGGGGATAGTGGCTACACCTTC. Amino acids: CASSVGDSGYTF.

The J gene is TRBJ2-3, the V gene TRBV25-1; D call uncertain. Trimming pared 3 bases from V and 4 bases from J, leaving 5 bases between. The CDR3 totals 12 residues. Germline V lookup: CDR1 MGHDK, CDR2 SYGVNS. The CDR3 region is CASSDPADTQYF. DNA of the CDR3: TGTGCCAGCAGTGATCCCGCAGATACGCAGTATTTT.

The rearrangement joins TRBV30 to TRBJ1-3, with D possibly being TRBD1 (6 bases). The CDR3 loop spans 16 amino acids. V shed 0 bases and J shed 3 bases, with 15 bases lying between them. Looked up from germline, CDR1 is GTSNPN and CDR2 is SVGIG (reference sequence). The CDR3 DNA reads TGTGCCTGGAGTGTACTTTTGGGGGGCGGTGGAAACACCATATATTTT. Its translation: CAWSVLLGGGGNTIYF.

The chain couples TRBV28 to TRBJ1-1, with no clear D. This CDR3 spans 12 amino acids. V was pared by 6 bases and J by 2 bases, with 7 bases between. In germline, CDR1 is MDHEN, CDR2 SYDVKM. CDR3 loop: CASSNINTEAFF. The CDR3 DNA sequence: TGTGCCAGCAGCAATATTAACACTGAAGCTTTCTTT.

The chain employs TRBV5-1 and TRBJ2-4; 8 nucleotides match TRBD1. The CDR3 loop spans 15 amino acids. V was clipped by 4 bases and J by 5 bases; unmatched bases: 8. Germline CDR1 SGHRS, CDR2 YFSETQ. The CDR3 loop reads CASSLGAGGENIQYF. CDR3 in DNA: TGCGCCAGCAGCCTTGGAGCAGGGGGCGAAAACATTCAGTACTTC.

This chain uses TRBV19 with TRBJ2-3, with D maybe TRBD2 (7 bases). Trimming left V 7 bases short and J 6 bases short, with 20 bases between. Germline values: CDR1 LNHDA, CDR2 SQIVND (reference sequence). The CDR3 is 15 amino acids. The CDR3 protein is CASIPEGGGRDTQYF. The CDR3 nucleotides read TGTGCCAGTATTCCTGAAGGCGGGGGCCGGGATACGCAGTATTTT.

This chain connects TRBV6-1 to TRBJ2-7; D remains ambiguous. Germline CDR1 MNHNS, CDR2 SASEGT. The length of the CDR3 is 13 residues. Trimming pared 3 bases from V and 3 bases from J, leaving 9 bases between. CDR3 DNA: TGTGCCAGCAGTGACCTGAGTGGCTACGAGCAGTACTTC. As protein: CASSDLSGYEQYF.

Comment on this clone: This could be a read error, since a much larger clone is one nucleotide away. The same CDR3 is also encoded by other DNA sequences in this sample. The chain joins TRBV5-1 to TRBJ1-2, with 7 bases lining up with TRBD1. The CDR3 consists of 14 residues. Trimming removed 0 bases from V and 3 bases from J; junction bases left unmatched: 2. Germline V gene lookup returns CDR1 SGHRS and CDR2 YFSETQ. CDR3 DNA sequence: TGCGCCAGCAGCTTGGCCGGGACAGACTATGGCTACACCTTC. Amino acid sequence: CASSLAGTDYGYTF.

The chain is built from TRBV7-8 and TRBJ2-5; 7 nucleotides align to TRBD2. Trimming at V came to 4 bases and at J to 3 bases, leaving 11 bases not matched to a gene. Germline V gene data show CDR1 as SGHVS and CDR2 as FQNEAQ. The length of the CDR3 is 16 residues. The CDR3, as DNA: TGTGCCAGCAGCTACTTACGGACTAGGCCTAAAGAGACCCAGTACTTC. This translates into CASSYLRTRPKETQYF.

The rearrangement uses TRBV7-9 and TRBJ2-2; D is undetermined. The germline gives CDR1 SEHNR, CDR2 FQNEAQ (reference sequence). V was trimmed by 0 bases and J by 2 bases, leaving 7 bases between them. This CDR3 region has 15 residues. Here the CDR3 reads CASSLASPNTGELFF. CDR3 in DNA: TGTGCCAGCAGCTTAGCCAGCCCAAACACCGGGGAGCTGTTTTTT. The full variable domain, with the rest looked up from reference TRBV7-9 and TRBJ2-2, is DTGVSQNPRHKITKRGQNVTFRCDPISEHNRLYWYRQTLGQGPEFLTYFQNEAQLEKSRLLSDRFSAERPKGSFSTLEIQRTEQGDSAMYLCASSLASPNTGELFFGEGSRLTVL.

The chain links TRBV7-3 to TRBJ2-6; TRBD1 matches at 9 bases. Germline V CDR1 and CDR2: SGHTA, FQGTGA. V gave up 5 bases and J gave up 0 bases; unmatched junction bases: 5. The CDR3 has 17 amino acids. CDR3 loop: CASSKQGASSGANVLTF. CDR3 DNA: TGTGCCAGCAGCAAACAGGGGGCGAGCTCTGGGGCCAACGTCCTGACTTTC.

The chain carries TRBV20-1 and TRBJ2-1, with D maybe TRBD2 (6 bases). There are 11 residues in the CDR3. Germline loops: CDR1 DFQATT, CDR2 SNEGSKA (reference sequence). The DNA of the CDR3 is TGCGGGTTTCTAGCGACCAATGAGCAGTTCTTC. Its protein product is CGFLATNEQFF.